The text below deals with one T cell receptor (beta chain). Its antigen remains unknown. Trimming stripped 11 bases from V and 3 bases from J, with 14 bases between. The length of the CDR3 is 13 residues. Germline V gene sequence: CDR1 ENHRY, CDR2 SYGVKD. A J-beta primer mix and a sample-barcoded 5' primer were used in a second PCR of about 6 to 12 cycles. One entry per CDR3 protein, called by TCRdb with MiXCR from the 5' RACE reads. Among about 1.5 million distinct CDR3 sequences listed, 35% to 45% were seen once. The source of the sample is a study of blood T cells in healthy people across ages. Broader study findings: In older individuals, TCR beta diversity per million T cells was lower, falling roughly linearly with age. Lack of knowledge of donor CMV status possibly confounded expanded clonotype changes.

This TCR derives from a woman younger than 30 in good health. The source material was blood. The V call is TRBV10-3, the J call TRBJ2-1, with D possibly being TRBD1 (5 bases). This chain's CDR3 is CASGQVFYNEQFF. The CDR3 DNA is TGTGCCTCCGGACAAGTGTTCTACAATGAGCAGTTCTTC.